This T cell receptor (beta chain) came from a study of identifying expanded T cells in peripheral blood. Study results and caveats: Variance in clone template counts between approximately 2-week samples significantly increased with total template count across all healthy donors. About 1.2 clones differed between technical replicates, versus roughly 17 and 20 over time.

As regards this clone: Its antigen is unknown. At one end the junction does not follow the germline gene, possibly because of a read error.

Germline CDR1 reads ENHRY; CDR2 reads SYGVKD. The CDR3 consists of 12 residues. During the collection period, no donor immune events like infections were recorded. Using immunoSEQ multiplex PCR, the repertoire was profiled, and TCRdb retains in-frame clones only, with some absent. The sample carries 90,000 to 100,000 clones, roughly 90% recorded once. The chain has TRBV10-3 and TRBJ1-2; perhaps TRBD1 as D (6 bases). Sample: blood. This TCR derives from a person aged 18-69 years in good health. The chain's CDR3 is CASDSSVGTRFF. CDR3 bases: TGTGCCTCGGACTCCTCGGTCGGGACAAGATTCTTC.